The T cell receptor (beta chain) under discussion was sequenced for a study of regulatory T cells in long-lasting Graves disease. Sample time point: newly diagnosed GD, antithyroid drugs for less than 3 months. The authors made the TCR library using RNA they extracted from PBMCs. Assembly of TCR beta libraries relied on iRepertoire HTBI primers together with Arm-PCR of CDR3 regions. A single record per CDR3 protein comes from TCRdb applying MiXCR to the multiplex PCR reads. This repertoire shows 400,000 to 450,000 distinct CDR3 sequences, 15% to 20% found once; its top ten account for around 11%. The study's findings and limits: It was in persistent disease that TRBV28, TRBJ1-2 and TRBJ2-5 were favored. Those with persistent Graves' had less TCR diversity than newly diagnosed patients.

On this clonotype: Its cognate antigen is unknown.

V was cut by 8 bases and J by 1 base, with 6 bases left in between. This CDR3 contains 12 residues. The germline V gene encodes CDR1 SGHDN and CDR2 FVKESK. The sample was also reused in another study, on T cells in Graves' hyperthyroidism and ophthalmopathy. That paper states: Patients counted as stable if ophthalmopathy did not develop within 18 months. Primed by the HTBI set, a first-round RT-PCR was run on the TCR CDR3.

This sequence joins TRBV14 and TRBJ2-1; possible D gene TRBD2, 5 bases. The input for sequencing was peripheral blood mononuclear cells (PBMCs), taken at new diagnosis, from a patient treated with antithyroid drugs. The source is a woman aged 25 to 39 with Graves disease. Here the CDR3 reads CASGLSYNEQFF. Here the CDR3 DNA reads TGTGCCAGCGGACTTTCCTACAATGAGCAGTTCTTC.